This T cell receptor beta chain was sequenced during a study of PD-1 blockade in classical Hodgkin lymphoma. For the study at large: Patients in the cohort were put on intravenous nivolumab, 3 mg/kg every 2 weeks.

Every single patient, without exception, relapsed after autologous stem cell transplantation, and brentuximab vedotin exposure varied. Best overall response was complete response, partial response or progressive disease in these relapsed/refractory classical Hodgkin lymphoma patients. In germline, CDR1 is MGHDK, CDR2 SYGVNS. This CDR3 contains 15 residues. V was clipped by 6 bases and J by 0 bases, with 14 bases between them. About this clone: Its antigen remains unknown.

Only in-frame clones appear in the TCRdb table, and some are missing; sequencing was by immunoSEQ multiplex PCR. The data hold around 4,700 clones, with approximately 70% observed a single time. Findings and limits, study-wide: Similar baseline diversity was found in complete responders and newly diagnosed patients. Significantly greater TCR diversity emerged by C4D1 in CD4+ cells but not CD8+ cells.

Sequencing was performed on peripheral blood mononuclear cells (PBMCs), taken before the second cycle of nivolumab. This TCR derives from a human donor with classical Hodgkin lymphoma. V usage is TRBV25-1 and J usage is TRBJ1-2; a weak D match, TRBD1 (6 bases). CDR3 in amino acids: CASRERGGPNYGYTF. CDR3 sequence (DNA): TGTGCCAGCAGGGAGAGGGGGGGGCCTAACTATGGCTACACCTTC.